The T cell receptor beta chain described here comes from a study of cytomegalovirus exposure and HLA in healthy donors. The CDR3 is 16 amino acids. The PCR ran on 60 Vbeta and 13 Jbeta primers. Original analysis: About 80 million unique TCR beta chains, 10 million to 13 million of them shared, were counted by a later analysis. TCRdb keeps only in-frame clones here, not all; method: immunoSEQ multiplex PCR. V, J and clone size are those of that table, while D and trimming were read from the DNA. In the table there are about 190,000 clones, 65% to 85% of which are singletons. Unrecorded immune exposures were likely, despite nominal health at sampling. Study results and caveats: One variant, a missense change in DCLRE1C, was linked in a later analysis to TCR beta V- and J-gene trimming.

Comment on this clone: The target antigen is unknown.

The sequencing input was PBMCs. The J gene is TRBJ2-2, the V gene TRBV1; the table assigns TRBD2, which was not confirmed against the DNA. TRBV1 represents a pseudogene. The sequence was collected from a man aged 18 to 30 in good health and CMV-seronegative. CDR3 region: CTSSQGPGVNTGELFF. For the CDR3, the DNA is TGCACCAGCAGCCAAGGCCCGGGTGTTAACACCGGGGAGCTGTTTTTT.